The clone carrying this T cell receptor (beta chain) has just a few counts. Its antigen is as yet unknown. These data originate in a study of cytomegalovirus exposure and HLA in healthy donors. The length of the CDR3 is 17 residues. Trimming took off 4 bases at V and 1 base at J, with 18 bases between the two ends. Germline CDR1 is SGHDT and CDR2 is YYEEEE. Whole-study findings and limits: Associated with cytomegalovirus, according to the listing, were fewer than 200 TCR beta chains.

The study ran its PCR with 60 Vbeta and 13 Jbeta primers. Some clones are missing from TCRdb's copy, which holds only in-frame ones; the method was immunoSEQ multiplex PCR. In the table there are over 100,000 clones, around a tenth of which are singletons. This clonotype originated in a man aged 40-50 years in good health and CMV-seropositive. The rearrangement links TRBV5-6 to TRBJ2-4; D unresolved. Sequencing was performed on PBMCs. CDR3 bases: TGTGCCAGCAGCCACCGGGTCCACTTTTTCGCCAAAAACATTCAGTACTTC. It specifies CASSHRVHFFAKNIQYF.